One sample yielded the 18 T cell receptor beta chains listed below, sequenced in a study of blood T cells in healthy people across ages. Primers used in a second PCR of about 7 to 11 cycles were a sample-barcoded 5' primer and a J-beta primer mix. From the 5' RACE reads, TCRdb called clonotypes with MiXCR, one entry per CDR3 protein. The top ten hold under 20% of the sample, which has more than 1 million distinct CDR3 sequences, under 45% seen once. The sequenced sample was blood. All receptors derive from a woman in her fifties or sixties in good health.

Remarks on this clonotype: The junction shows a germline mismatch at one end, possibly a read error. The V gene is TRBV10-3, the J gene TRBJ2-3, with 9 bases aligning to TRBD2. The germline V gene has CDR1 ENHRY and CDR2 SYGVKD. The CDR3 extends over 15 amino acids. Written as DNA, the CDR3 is TGTGTCATCAGCGGGACTAGCCCTAGCACAGATACGCAGTATTTT. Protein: CVISGTSPSTDTQYF.

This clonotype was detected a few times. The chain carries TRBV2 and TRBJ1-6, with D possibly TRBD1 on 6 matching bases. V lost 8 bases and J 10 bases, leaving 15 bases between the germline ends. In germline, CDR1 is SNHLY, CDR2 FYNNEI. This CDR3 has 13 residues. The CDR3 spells CASQRGLDSPLHF. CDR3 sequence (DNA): TGTGCCAGCCAACGGGGGCTTGACTCACCCCTCCACTTT.

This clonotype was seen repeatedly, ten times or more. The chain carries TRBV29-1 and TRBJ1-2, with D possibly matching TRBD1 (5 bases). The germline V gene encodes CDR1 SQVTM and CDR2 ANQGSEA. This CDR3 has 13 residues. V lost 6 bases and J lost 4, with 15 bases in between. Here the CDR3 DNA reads TGCAGCGTCATAGGACACACACTCTATGGCTACACCTTC. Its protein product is CSVIGHTLYGYTF.

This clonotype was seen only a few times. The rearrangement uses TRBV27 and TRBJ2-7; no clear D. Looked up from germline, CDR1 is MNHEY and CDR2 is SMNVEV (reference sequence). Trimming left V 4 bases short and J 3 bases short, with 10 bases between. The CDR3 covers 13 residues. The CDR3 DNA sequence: TGTGCCAGCAGTTCCTCGTGGGGCTACGAGCAGTACTTC. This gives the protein CASSSSWGYEQYF.

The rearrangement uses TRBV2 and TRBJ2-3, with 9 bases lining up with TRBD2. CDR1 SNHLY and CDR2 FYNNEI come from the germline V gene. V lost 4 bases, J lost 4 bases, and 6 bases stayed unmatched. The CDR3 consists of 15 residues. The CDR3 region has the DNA TGTGCCAGCAGTGCTAGCGGGACGAGCGCAGATACGCAGTATTTT. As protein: CASSASGTSADTQYF.

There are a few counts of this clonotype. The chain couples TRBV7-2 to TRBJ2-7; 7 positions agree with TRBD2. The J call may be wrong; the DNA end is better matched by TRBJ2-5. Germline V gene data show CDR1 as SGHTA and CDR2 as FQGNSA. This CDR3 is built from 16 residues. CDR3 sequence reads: CASSPGDYTRGETQYF. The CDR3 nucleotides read TGTGCCAGCAGTCCGGGGGACTATACTCGTGGGGAGACCCAGTACTTC.

The CDR3 DNA reads as TGTGCCAGCAGCACCGACCCGGTTCGCCAGAGCACAGATACGCAGTATTTT. Its translation is CASSTDPVRQSTDTQYF. The chain has TRBV5-4 and TRBJ2-3; D ambiguous. Deletions cut 4 bases from V and 0 bases from J, with 18 bases between. CDR1 is SGHNT and CDR2 is YYREEE in the germline V gene (reference sequence). The CDR3 covers 17 residues. Filled out from reference TRBV5-4 and TRBJ2-3, the complete variable domain reads ETGVTQSPTHLIKTRGQQVTLRCSSQSGHNTVSWYQQALGQGPQFIFQYYREEENGRGNFPPRFSGLQFPNYSSELNVNALELDDSALYLCASSTDPVRQSTDTQYFGPGTRLTVL.

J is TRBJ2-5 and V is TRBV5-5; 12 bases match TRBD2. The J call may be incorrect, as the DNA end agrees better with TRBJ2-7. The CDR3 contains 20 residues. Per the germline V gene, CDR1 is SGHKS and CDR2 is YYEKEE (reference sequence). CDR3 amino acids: CASSTLSGTSGRTRAYEQYF. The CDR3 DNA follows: TGTGCCAGCAGCACCCTATCCGGGACTAGCGGGCGAACCCGAGCCTACGAGCAGTACTTC.

The CDR3 DNA reads as TGTGCCAGCAGCCCGGGACTCCCGGGTGGGGCCAACGTCCTGACTTTC. Protein: CASSPGLPGGANVLTF. The V and J genes are TRBV5-6 and TRBJ2-6; TRBD2 is a possible D gene (6 bases). Germline V lookup: CDR1 SGHDT, CDR2 YYEEEE. The CDR3 contains 16 residues. V lost 4 bases to trimming and J lost 3 bases, with 14 bases between them. Drawing the rest from reference TRBV5-6 and TRBJ2-6, the complete variable domain is DAGVTQSPTHLIKTRGQQVTLRCSPKSGHDTVSWYQQALGQGPQFIFQYYEEEERQRGNFPDRFSGHQFPNYSSELNVNALLLGDSALYLCASSPGLPGGANVLTFGAGSRLTVL.

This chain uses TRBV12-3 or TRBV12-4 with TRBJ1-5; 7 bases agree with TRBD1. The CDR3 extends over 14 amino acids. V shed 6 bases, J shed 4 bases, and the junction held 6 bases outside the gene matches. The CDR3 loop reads CASRHDRENQPQHF. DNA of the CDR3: TGTGCCAGCAGACACGACAGGGAGAATCAGCCCCAGCATTTT.

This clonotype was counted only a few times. The CDR3, as DNA: TGTGCCAGCCACCGGGGGACTGAAGCTTTCTTT. Translated, it gives CASHRGTEAFF. V and J are TRBV27 and TRBJ1-1, with a possible D match to TRBD1 (5 bases). V lost 8 bases to trimming and J lost 5 bases, with 9 bases between them. This CDR3 has 11 amino acids. Looked up from germline, CDR1 is MNHEY and CDR2 is SMNVEV (reference sequence).

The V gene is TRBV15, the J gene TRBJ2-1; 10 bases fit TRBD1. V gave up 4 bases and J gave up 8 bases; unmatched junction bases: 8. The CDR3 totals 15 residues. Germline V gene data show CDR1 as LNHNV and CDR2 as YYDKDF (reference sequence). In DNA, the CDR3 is TGTGCCACCAGCATGCTGGGACAGGGGTTCGATGAGCAGTTCTTC. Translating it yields CATSMLGQGFDEQFF.

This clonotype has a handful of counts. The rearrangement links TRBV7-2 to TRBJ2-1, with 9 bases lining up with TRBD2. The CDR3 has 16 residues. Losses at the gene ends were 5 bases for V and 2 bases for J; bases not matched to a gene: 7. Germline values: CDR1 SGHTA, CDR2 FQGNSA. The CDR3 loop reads CASSPGSSGTYNEQFF. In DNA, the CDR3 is TGTGCCAGCAGCCCAGGGTCTAGCGGGACCTACAATGAGCAGTTCTTC.

CDR3 in DNA: TGTGCCAGCATCAGGGTGCGGTATGGCTACACCTTC. Translating it yields CASIRVRYGYTF. The genes are TRBV21-1 and TRBJ1-2. TRBV21-1 is a pseudogene segment. This CDR3 region has 12 residues.

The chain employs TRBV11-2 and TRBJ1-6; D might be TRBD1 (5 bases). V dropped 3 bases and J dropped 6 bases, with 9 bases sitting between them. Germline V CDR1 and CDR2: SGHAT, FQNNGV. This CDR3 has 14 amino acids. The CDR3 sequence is CASSFQGSNSPLHF. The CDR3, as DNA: TGTGCCAGCAGCTTCCAGGGATCTAATTCACCCCTCCACTTT.

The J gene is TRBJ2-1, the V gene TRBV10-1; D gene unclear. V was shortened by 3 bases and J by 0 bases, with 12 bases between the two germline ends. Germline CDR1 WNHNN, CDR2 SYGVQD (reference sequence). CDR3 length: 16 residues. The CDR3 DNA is TGCGCCAGCAGTGATTCCCCAACTCCCTCCTACAATGAGCAGTTCTTC. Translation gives CASSDSPTPSYNEQFF.

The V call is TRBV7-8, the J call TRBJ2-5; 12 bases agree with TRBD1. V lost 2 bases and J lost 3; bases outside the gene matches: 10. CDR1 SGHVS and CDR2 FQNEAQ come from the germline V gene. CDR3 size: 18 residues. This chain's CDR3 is CASSLKFPGTGGEETQYF. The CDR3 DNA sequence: TGTGCCAGCAGCTTAAAGTTCCCCGGGACAGGGGGCGAAGAGACCCAGTACTTC.

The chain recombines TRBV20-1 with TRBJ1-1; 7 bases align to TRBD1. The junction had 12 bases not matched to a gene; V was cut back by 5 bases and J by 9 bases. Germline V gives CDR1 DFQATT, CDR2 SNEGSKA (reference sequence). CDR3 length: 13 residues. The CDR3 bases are TGCAGTGCTCGTCAGGGGGGTATAGCTCAAGCTTTCTTT. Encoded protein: CSARQGGIAQAFF.